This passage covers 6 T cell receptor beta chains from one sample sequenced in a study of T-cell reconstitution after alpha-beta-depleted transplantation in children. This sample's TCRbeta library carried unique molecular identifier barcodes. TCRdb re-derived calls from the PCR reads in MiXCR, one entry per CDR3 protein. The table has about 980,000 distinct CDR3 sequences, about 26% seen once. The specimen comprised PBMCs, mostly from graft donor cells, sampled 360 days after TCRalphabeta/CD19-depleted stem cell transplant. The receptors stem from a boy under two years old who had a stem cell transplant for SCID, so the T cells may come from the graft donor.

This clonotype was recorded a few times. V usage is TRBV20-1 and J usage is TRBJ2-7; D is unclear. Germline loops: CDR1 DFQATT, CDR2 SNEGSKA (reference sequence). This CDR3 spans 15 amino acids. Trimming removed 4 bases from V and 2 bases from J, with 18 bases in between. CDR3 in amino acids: CSAKGYRDIAYEQYF. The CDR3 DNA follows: TGCAGTGCTAAGGGTTACAGAGACATAGCCTACGAGCAGTACTTC.

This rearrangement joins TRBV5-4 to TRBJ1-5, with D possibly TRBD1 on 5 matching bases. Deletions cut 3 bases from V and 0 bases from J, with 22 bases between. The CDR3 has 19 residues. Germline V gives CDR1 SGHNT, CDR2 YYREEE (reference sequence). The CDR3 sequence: CASSWGVGLSALSNQPQHF. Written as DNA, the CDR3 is TGTGCCAGCAGCTGGGGCGTAGGGCTCTCGGCTCTTAGCAATCAGCCCCAGCATTTT.

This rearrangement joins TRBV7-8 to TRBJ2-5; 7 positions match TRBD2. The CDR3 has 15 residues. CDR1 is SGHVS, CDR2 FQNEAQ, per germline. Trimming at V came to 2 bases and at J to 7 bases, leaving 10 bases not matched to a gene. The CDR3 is CASSLSFPGGGTQYF. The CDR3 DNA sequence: TGTGCCAGCAGCTTATCGTTTCCAGGCGGGGGGACCCAGTACTTC.

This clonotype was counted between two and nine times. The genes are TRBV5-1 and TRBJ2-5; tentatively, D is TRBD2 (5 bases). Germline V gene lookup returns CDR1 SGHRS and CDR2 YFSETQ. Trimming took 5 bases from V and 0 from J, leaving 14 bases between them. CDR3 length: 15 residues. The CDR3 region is CASSSAGPYQETQYF. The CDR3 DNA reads TGCGCCAGCAGTTCTGCGGGCCCGTACCAAGAGACCCAGTACTTC.

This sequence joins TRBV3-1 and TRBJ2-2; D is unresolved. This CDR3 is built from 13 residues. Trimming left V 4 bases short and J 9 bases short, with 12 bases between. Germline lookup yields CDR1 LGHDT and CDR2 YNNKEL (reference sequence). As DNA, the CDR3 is TGTGCCAGCAGCCGGGTAGGGTGCAGGGAGCTGTTTTTT. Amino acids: CASSRVGCRELFF. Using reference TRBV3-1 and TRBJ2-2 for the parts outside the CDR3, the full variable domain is DTAVSQTPKYLVTQMGNDKSIKCEQNLGHDTMYWYKQDSKKFLKIMFSYNNKELIINETVPNRFSPKSPDKAHLNLHINSLELGDSAVYFCASSRVGCRELFFGEGSRLTVL.

CDR3 region: CASSLPSGSGANVLTF. In DNA form, the CDR3 reads TGCGCCAGCAGCCTCCCCTCAGGTTCTGGGGCCAACGTCCTGACTTTC. The chain couples TRBV5-1 to TRBJ2-6, with D unresolved. Trimming pared 4 bases from V and 1 base from J, leaving 12 bases between. The CDR3 runs 16 residues. The germline CDR1 and CDR2 sequences are SGHRS and YFSETQ. Looking up the rest from reference TRBV5-1 and TRBJ2-6 gives the full variable domain: KAGVTQTPRYLIKTRGQQVTLSCSPISGHRSVSWYQQTPGQGLQFLFEYFSETQRNKGNFPGRFSGRQFSNSRSEMNVSTLELGDSALYLCASSLPSGSGANVLTFGAGSRLTVL.